This TCR beta chain was documented in a study of blood T cells in healthy people across ages. Overall study findings and caveats: Lack of knowledge of donor CMV status possibly confounded expanded clonotype changes. Reliance upon unsorted PBMCs precluded definitive naive versus antigen-experienced comparison.

A second 7 to 11 cycle PCR used barcoded and J-beta primers. TCRdb recomputed calls from the 5' RACE reads with MiXCR, one row per CDR3 protein. The sample carries approximately 670,000 distinct CDR3 sequences, less than 45% recorded once. Looked up from germline, CDR1 is MGHDK and CDR2 is SYGVNS. The junction had 7 bases not matched to a gene; V was cut back by 4 bases and J by 4 bases. The CDR3 covers 15 residues. Extraction of total RNA produced a minimum of 5.5 micrograms from each sample. With regard to this clonotype: No antigen is known for it.

The source is a man older than 75 in good health. The J gene is TRBJ1-1, the V gene TRBV25-1; 9 bases are shared with TRBD1. The specimen sequenced was blood. The CDR3 sequence is CASSAPTGGSTEAFF. The CDR3 DNA is TGTGCCAGCAGTGCTCCGACAGGGGGGAGCACTGAAGCTTTCTTT. Using reference TRBV25-1 and TRBJ1-1 for the parts outside the CDR3, the full variable domain is EADIYQTPRYLVIGTGKKITLECSQTMGHDKMYWYQQDPGMELHLIHYSYGVNSTEKGDLSSESTVSRIRTEHFPLTLESARPSHTSQYLCASSAPTGGSTEAFFGQGTRLTVV.